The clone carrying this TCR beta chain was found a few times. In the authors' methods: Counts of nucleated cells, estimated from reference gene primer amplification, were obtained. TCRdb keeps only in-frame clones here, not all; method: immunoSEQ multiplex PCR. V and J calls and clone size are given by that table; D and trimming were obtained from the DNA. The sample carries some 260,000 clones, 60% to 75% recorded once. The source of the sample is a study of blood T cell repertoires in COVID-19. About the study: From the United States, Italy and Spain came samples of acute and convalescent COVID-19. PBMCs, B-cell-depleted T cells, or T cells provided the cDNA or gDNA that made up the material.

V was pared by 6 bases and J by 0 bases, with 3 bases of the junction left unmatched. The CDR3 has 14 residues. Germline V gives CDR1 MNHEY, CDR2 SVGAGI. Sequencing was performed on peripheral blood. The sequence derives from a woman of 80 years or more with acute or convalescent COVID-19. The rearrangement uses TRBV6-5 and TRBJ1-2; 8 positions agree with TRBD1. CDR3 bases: TGTGCCAGCAGAGTACAGGGGGCTAACTATGGCTACACCTTC. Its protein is CASRVQGANYGYTF.